Below are 31 T cell receptor beta chains sequenced from a single sample in a study of blood T cell repertoires in COVID-19. The repertoire was sequenced with immunoSEQ multiplex PCR; TCRdb's copy has only in-frame clones and lacks some. The sample lists under 500,000 clones; around 91% were seen once. Material: PBMCs or T cells enriched from blood (not recorded which). Receptors originate from a man aged 25 to 45 who had recovered from COVID-19.

This clone was observed a few times. The chain employs TRBV3-1 (or the pseudogene TRBV3-2) and TRBJ2-1; 7 bases are shared with TRBD2. CDR1 is LGHDT and CDR2 is YNNKEL in the germline V gene (reference sequence). The CDR3 runs 14 residues. The V gene end was trimmed by 0 bases and the J gene end by 8 bases; junction bases not matched to a gene: 4. The CDR3 sequence is CASSQEGGVHEQFF. The CDR3 DNA is TGTGCCAGCAGCCAAGAGGGAGGGGTCCATGAGCAGTTCTTC.

CDR3 amino acids: CASSQHGRENEQFF. The CDR3 DNA is TGTGCCAGCAGCCAACACGGGAGGGAGAATGAGCAGTTCTTC. This sequence joins TRBV3-1 (or the pseudogene TRBV3-2) and TRBJ2-1, with 8 bases fitting TRBD2. V was pared by 2 bases and J by 7 bases, with 4 bases of the junction left unmatched. The CDR3 has 14 amino acids. Germline assignment: CDR1 LGHDT and CDR2 YNNKEL (reference sequence).

The rearrangement uses TRBV5-1 and TRBJ2-7; D perhaps matches TRBD1 (5 bases). The CDR3 loop spans 14 amino acids. From germline, CDR1 is SGHRS and CDR2 YFSETQ. Trimming took 1 base from V and 7 from J, leaving 15 bases between them. CDR3 sequence: CASSLITGPEEQYF. CDR3 sequence (DNA): TGCGCCAGCAGCTTGATCACAGGTCCGGAGGAGCAGTACTTC. Drawing the rest from reference TRBV5-1 and TRBJ2-7, the complete variable domain is KAGVTQTPRYLIKTRGQQVTLSCSPISGHRSVSWYQQTPGQGLQFLFEYFSETQRNKGNFPGRFSGRQFSNSRSEMNVSTLELGDSALYLCASSLITGPEEQYFGPGTRLTVT.

The CDR3, as DNA: TGTGCCAGCAGTGGACTAGCGGTATCCTACAATGAGCAGTTCTTC. This gives the protein CASSGLAVSYNEQFF. This rearrangement joins TRBV7-2 to TRBJ2-1; 10 positions match TRBD2. Germline V gives CDR1 SGHTA, CDR2 FQGNSA. The CDR3 contains 15 residues. J lost 1 base, V lost 6 bases, and 3 bases had no gene match.

The gene calls are TRBV7-9 and TRBJ2-3, with 9 bases fitting TRBD2. The ends lost 6 bases at V and 5 bases at J; junction bases unmatched: 9. Germline V gene lookup returns CDR1 SEHNR and CDR2 FQNEAQ (reference sequence). The CDR3 is 15 amino acids. The CDR3 region has the DNA TGTGCCAGCAGTCTAGCGGGGCCGGGGGTAGATACGCAGTATTTT. It encodes CASSLAGPGVDTQYF.

The J gene is TRBJ1-1, the V gene TRBV10-3; 8 positions match TRBD1. With 10 bases clipped from V and 2 bases from J, the junction kept 6 bases outside the gene matches. The CDR3 runs 13 residues. Germline V lookup: CDR1 ENHRY, CDR2 SYGVKD. This CDR3 reads CATLGQENTEAFF. The CDR3 DNA is TGTGCCACCCTGGGACAGGAAAACACTGAAGCTTTCTTT.

V and J are TRBV13 and TRBJ2-1; 10 positions agree with TRBD2. The CDR3 is made up of 18 amino acids. CDR1 and CDR2 (germline): PRHDT, FYEKMQ (reference sequence). The trim removed 5 bases at V and 9 bases at J, leaving 19 bases unmatched. CDR3 region: CASSPEAWIAGGIVEQFF. DNA of the CDR3: TGTGCCAGCAGCCCAGAGGCCTGGATAGCGGGAGGTATCGTTGAGCAGTTCTTC.

This chain connects TRBV6-5 to TRBJ2-5, with D perhaps matching TRBD1 (6 bases). The CDR3 loop spans 13 amino acids. Trimming stripped 7 bases from V and 0 bases from J, with 9 bases between. CDR1 MNHEY and CDR2 SVGAGI come from the germline V gene. The chain's CDR3 is CASNGQNQETQYF. The CDR3 DNA reads as TGTGCCAGCAACGGACAGAACCAAGAGACCCAGTACTTC.

This clone appeared a single time. The chain links TRBV27 to TRBJ2-5, with TRBD1 matching 8 bases. The ends lost 5 bases at V and 9 bases at J; junction bases unmatched: 5. The CDR3 sequence is 12 residues long. Germline CDR1 reads MNHEY; CDR2 reads SMNVEV (reference sequence). The CDR3 protein is CASSPPQGAQYF. The CDR3 DNA sequence: TGTGCCAGCAGTCCCCCACAGGGGGCCCAGTACTTC.

The chain combines TRBV27 with TRBJ2-3, with TRBD2 matching over 13 bases. Germline loops: CDR1 MNHEY, CDR2 SMNVEV (reference sequence). The CDR3 is 15 residues long. V shed 2 bases, J shed 8 bases, and the junction held 4 bases outside the gene matches. CDR3 nucleotide sequence: TGTGCCAGCAGTTTACAAACTAGCGGGAGGGGTACGCAGTATTTT. Translation: CASSLQTSGRGTQYF.

The rearrangement joins TRBV12-3 or TRBV12-4 to TRBJ1-2, with 9 bases that match TRBD1. V dropped 10 bases and J dropped 13; count of bases not matched to a gene: 16. The CDR3 sequence is 13 residues long. The CDR3 reads CATTRGTGQIATF. CDR3 nucleotides: TGTGCCACCACCCGAGGGACAGGGCAAATCGCCACCTTC.

This chain joins TRBV11-2 and TRBJ1-1, with 8 nucleotides matching TRBD1. This CDR3 has 16 amino acids. In germline, CDR1 is SGHAT, CDR2 FQNNGV. V trimming: 3 bases; J trimming: 0 bases; junction bases outside the gene matches: 6. This CDR3 is CASSFGQGVMNTEAFF. The DNA of the CDR3 is TGTGCCAGCAGCTTCGGACAGGGAGTCATGAACACTGAAGCTTTCTTT.

V gene TRBV6-1 combines with J gene TRBJ2-1; 7 positions match TRBD2. In germline, CDR1 is MNHNS, CDR2 SASEGT. The CDR3 length is 15 residues. Trimming at V came to 2 bases and at J to 4 bases, leaving 5 bases not matched to a gene. This CDR3 is CASSELGGEYNEQFF. DNA of the CDR3: TGTGCCAGCAGTGAACTGGGAGGGGAATACAATGAGCAGTTCTTC.

This chain connects TRBV6-5 to TRBJ1-3, with 7 bases lining up with TRBD1. After removal of 6 bases from V and 3 bases from J, the junction contained 5 bases not matched to a gene. Germline V gene sequence: CDR1 MNHEY, CDR2 SVGAGI. This CDR3 comprises 14 residues. As DNA, the CDR3 is TGTGCCAGCAGGATCAGGGGGGATGGAAACACCATATATTTT. This sequence encodes CASRIRGDGNTIYF.

This clone was counted once. The CDR3 bases are TGTGCCAGCAGTTACGGACTAGCGCCTATGTTGGGGGAGCTGTTTTTT. Translated: CASSYGLAPMLGELFF. The rearrangement joins TRBV6-5 to TRBJ2-2, with TRBD2 matching 9 bases. The CDR3 is made up of 16 amino acids. Trimming took 2 bases from V and 8 from J; bases not matched to a gene: 9. CDR1 is MNHEY, CDR2 SVGAGI, per germline.

The chain links TRBV2 to TRBJ1-5; no definite D call. The CDR3 totals 16 residues. V lost 4 bases and J lost 6, with 19 bases in between. CDR1 SNHLY and CDR2 FYNNEI come from the germline V gene. The CDR3 DNA is TGTGCCAGCAGTGGATGGCCAGGAGGAGTTAGTCAGCCCCAGCATTTT. Residues: CASSGWPGGVSQPQHF. Complete variable domain (other parts from reference TRBV2 and TRBJ1-5): EPEVTQTPSHQVTQMGQEVILRCVPISNHLYFYWYRQILGQKVEFLVSFYNNEISEKSEIFDDQFSVERPDGSNFTLKIRSTKLEDSAMYFCASSGWPGGVSQPQHFGDGTRLSIL.

The rearrangement links TRBV30 to TRBJ2-1; tentatively, D is TRBD2 (5 bases). This CDR3 region has 10 residues. Germline CDR1 GTSNPN, CDR2 SVGIG (reference sequence). Trimming removed 8 bases from V and 7 bases from J, with 9 bases in between. The CDR3 protein is CATSRNEQFF. CDR3 DNA sequence: TGTGCCACTAGTAGGAATGAGCAGTTCTTC.

The rearrangement links TRBV11-2 to TRBJ2-1; D is ambiguous. This CDR3 contains 15 residues. In germline, CDR1 is SGHAT, CDR2 FQNNGV. V dropped 1 base and J dropped 5 bases, with 12 bases sitting between them. CDR3 nucleotides: TGTGCCAGCAGCTTAGGTGGTAGATCCCACAATGAGCAGTTCTTC. Translating gives CASSLGGRSHNEQFF.

V usage is TRBV28 and J usage is TRBJ2-1, with 7 bases matching TRBD2. CDR3 size: 16 residues. With 4 bases clipped from V and 1 base from J, the junction kept 7 bases outside the gene matches. CDR1 is MDHEN and CDR2 is SYDVKM in the germline V gene. The CDR3 bases are TGTGCCAGCAGTTCTGGCGGGAGATCATCCTACAATGAGCAGTTCTTC. Protein sequence: CASSSGGRSSYNEQFF.

This clone was counted a single time. The chain employs TRBV29-1 and TRBJ2-5; D gene uncertain. The CDR3 runs 13 residues. V was shortened by 0 bases and J by 1 base, with 6 bases between the two germline ends. CDR1 and CDR2 from the germline V gene are SQVTM and ANQGSEA. This CDR3 reads CSVEEGSQETQYF. The CDR3 DNA reads TGCAGCGTTGAAGAGGGCAGCCAAGAGACCCAGTACTTC. The whole variable domain, remainder taken from reference TRBV29-1 and TRBJ2-5, is SAVISQKPSRDICQRGTSLTIQCQVDSQVTMMFWYRQQPGQSLTLIATANQGSEATYESGFVIDKFPISRPNLTFSTLTVSNMSPEDSSIYLCSVEEGSQETQYFGPGTRLLVL.

There are a few counts of this clone. The V call is TRBV11-2, the J call TRBJ1-1; no clear D. V dropped 5 bases and J dropped 3 bases, with 16 bases sitting between them. The CDR3 totals 15 residues. Per germline, CDR1 SGHAT and CDR2 FQNNGV. CDR3 residues: CASSLSLRGDTEAFF. For the CDR3, the DNA is TGTGCCAGCAGCCTCAGTTTAAGAGGAGACACTGAAGCTTTCTTT.

The gene calls are TRBV12-3 or TRBV12-4 and TRBJ2-5; possible D gene TRBD2, 5 bases. Trimming took 7 bases from V and 4 from J, leaving 13 bases between them. The CDR3 totals 13 residues. The chain's CDR3 is CASTGMVGETQYF. In DNA form, the CDR3 reads TGTGCCAGCACCGGGATGGTAGGAGAGACCCAGTACTTC.

Only one count was recorded for this clone. This chain uses TRBV18 with TRBJ2-7; the D gene is possibly TRBD2 (5 bases). CDR1 is KGHSH and CDR2 is LQKENI in the germline V gene. This CDR3 spans 16 amino acids. The germline V and J ends were trimmed by 3 bases and 2 bases, with 17 bases remaining between them. Here the CDR3 reads CASSPSGSSITYEQYF. Here the CDR3 DNA reads TGTGCCAGCTCACCTTCGGGGTCATCCATTACCTACGAGCAGTACTTC.

The chain uses TRBV5-6 and TRBJ2-3; D is perhaps TRBD1 (5 bases). The germline V gene encodes CDR1 SGHDT and CDR2 YYEEEE. The CDR3 contains 16 residues. V shed 4 bases and J shed 1 base, with 16 bases lying between them. The CDR3 loop reads CASSPLGRAGTDTQYF. The CDR3 region has the DNA TGTGCCAGCAGCCCCCTTGGCAGGGCTGGCACAGATACGCAGTATTTT.

This chain joins TRBV2 and TRBJ2-3, with D possibly matching TRBD2 (6 bases). Trimming shortened V by 6 bases and J by 1 base, and 14 bases separated the two germline ends. CDR1 and CDR2 from the germline V gene are SNHLY and FYNNEI. This CDR3 is 15 amino acids long. The DNA of the CDR3 is TGTGCCAGCAGCCTTAGCGGAGGGGGCACAGATACGCAGTATTTT. Encoded protein: CASSLSGGGTDTQYF.

The chain carries TRBV9 and TRBJ1-4; D ambiguous. Germline CDR1 is SGDLS and CDR2 is YYNGEE. The germline V and J ends were trimmed by 4 bases and 6 bases, with 16 bases remaining between them. There are 15 residues in the CDR3. CDR3 coding DNA: TGTGCCAGCAGCTTATCGGGAGGTTTGGATGAAAAACTGTTTTTT. It specifies CASSLSGGLDEKLFF.

The gene calls are TRBV7-9 and TRBJ2-3, with D perhaps matching TRBD1 (6 bases). This CDR3 spans 13 amino acids. Germline V gene data show CDR1 as SEHNR and CDR2 as FQNEAQ (reference sequence). With 5 bases removed from V and 5 bases from J, the gap between germline ends came to 11 bases. The CDR3 DNA reads as TGTGCCAGCAGCAGGGACACCCAAGATACGCAGTATTTT. It encodes CASSRDTQDTQYF.

The chain joins TRBV5-1 to TRBJ1-2; perhaps TRBD1 as D (6 bases). With 2 bases removed from V and 3 bases from J, the gap between germline ends came to 11 bases. Germline V gene sequence: CDR1 SGHRS, CDR2 YFSETQ. This CDR3 region has 14 residues. The CDR3 region has the DNA TGCGCCAGCAGCTTCCGGGACACGGACTATGGCTACACCTTC. It translates to CASSFRDTDYGYTF.

This clone has only one observation. A junction end diverges from the germline sequence, so it may reflect a read error. This chain connects TRBV28 to TRBJ1-4, with 9 bases lining up with TRBD1. Looked up from germline, CDR1 is MDHEN and CDR2 is SYDVKM. There are 16 residues in the CDR3. The chain's CDR3 is CASSLEGDRANGKLFF. In DNA, the CDR3 is TGTGCCAGCAGTTTAGAGGGGGACAGGGCGAATGGAAAACTGTTTTTT.

The chain employs TRBV7-6 and TRBJ2-3; a weak D match, TRBD2 (5 bases). Germline V gene lookup returns CDR1 SGHVS and CDR2 FNYEAQ. CDR3 length: 13 residues. Between the trimmed V and J ends, which lost 5 bases and 6 bases, there was a span of 12 bases. The CDR3, as DNA: TGTGCCAGCAGCCCGCCCTTAGCGGATACGCAGTATTTT. Translated: CASSPPLADTQYF. The whole variable domain, remainder taken from reference TRBV7-6 and TRBJ2-3, is GAGVSQSPRYKVTKRGQDVALRCDPISGHVSLYWYRQALGQGPEFLTYFNYEAQQDKSGLPNDRFSAERPEGSISTLTIQRTEQRDSAMYRCASSPPLADTQYFGPGTRLTVL.

The gene calls are TRBV7-9 and TRBJ2-1; TRBD1 is a possible D gene (5 bases). The CDR3 consists of 14 residues. V was trimmed by 0 bases and J by 9 bases, leaving 12 bases between them. The germline CDR1 and CDR2 sequences are SEHNR and FQNEAQ (reference sequence). The CDR3 coding sequence is TGTGCCAGCAGCTTAGCGCGGCAGGGTGGTGAGCAGTTCTTC. Translation gives CASSLARQGGEQFF.